This TCR beta chain is drawn from a study of blood T cell repertoires in COVID-19. Study-level information: The study drew acute and convalescent COVID-19 samples from the United States, Italy and Spain. T cells, B-cell-depleted T cells, or PBMCs supplied cDNA or gDNA.

As originally analysed: Estimated nucleated cell counts came from reference gene primer amplification. Libraries were prepared by immunoSEQ multiplex PCR; TCRdb keeps only in-frame clonotypes and omits some of them. For V, J and clone size, that table is used; D and trimming come from the DNA. The sample lists 160,000 or so clones, around 83% occurring once. Between the trimmed V and J ends, which lost 4 bases and 4 bases, there was a span of 8 bases. Germline V gene sequence: CDR1 LGHNA, CDR2 YSLEER. The CDR3 length is 13 residues. This clone was seen only once. Material for sequencing was peripheral blood. This chain uses TRBV4-3 with TRBJ1-5; D is unclear. This clonotype was obtained from a man aged 65-85 years who had recovered from COVID-19. The CDR3 reads CASSLTVNQPQHF. Here the CDR3 DNA reads TGCGCCAGCAGCCTAACGGTGAATCAGCCCCAGCATTTT.